These T cell receptor beta chains were read from a single sample in a study of glioma-infiltrating T cells after dendritic cell vaccination. Assay used: immunoSEQ multiplex PCR; TCRdb lists only in-frame clones, some missing. The data hold approximately 91,000 clones, with about 81% observed a single time. The sample was blood, taken after dendritic cell vaccination. The receptors originated from a human donor with glioblastoma. CDR3s include the opening cysteine and the closing phenylalanine or tryptophan. Fields, in order: J gene, V gene, D gene, clone size, CDR3 DNA, CDR3 protein. D genes are given only for firm matches. The size field is filled for only some rows; it gives once, few, many or a size class.

>TRBJ1-4|TRBV6-5|-|few
TGTGCCAGCACACCGCGAGTTAATCGTGAAAAACTGTTTTTT
CASTPRVNREKLFF
>TRBJ2-5|TRBV5-1|TRBD1|-
TGCGCCAGCAGCTTGCGGTCACAGGGGGTAGGAGAGACCCAGTACTTC
CASSLRSQGVGETQYF
>TRBJ1-1|TRBV9|-|-
TGTGCCAGCAGCGTACTCGGGTCGAACACTGAAGCTTTCTTT
CASSVLGSNTEAFF
>TRBJ1-2|TRBV7-9|TRBD1|-
TGTGCCAGCAGCCGGACAGGGGAGGTAGTCACCTTC
CASSRTGEVVTF
>TRBJ1-4|TRBV6-4|-|-
TGTGCCAGCAGTGACCGGCGGCGTAATGAAAAACTGTTTTTT
CASSDRRRNEKLFF
>TRBJ2-1|TRBV7-2|-|-
TGTGCCAGCAGCTTAGTAGCTCCCGGGATAGAGAATGAGCAGTTCTTC
CASSLVAPGIENEQFF
>TRBJ1-5|TRBV5-6|TRBD1|-
TGTGCCAGCAGCCCAAGGGGACAGGGGGACAATCAGCCCCAGCATTTT
CASSPRGQGDNQPQHF
>TRBJ2-7|TRBV5-6|-|-
TGTGCCAGCAGCAGCTTTAATTCCTACGAGCAGTACTTC
CASSSFNSYEQYF
>TRBJ1-1|TRBV21-1|-|-
TGTGCCAGCAGCAAAGCGGTCCCGGACAGGGGGAACACTGAAGCTTTCTTT
CASSKAVPDRGNTEAFF
>TRBJ1-1|TRBV19|TRBD1|-
TGTGCCAGTAGCCCTATCTGGACAGGGGATACTGAAGCTTTCTTT
CASSPIWTGDTEAFF
>TRBJ2-4|TRBV6-5|-|-
TGTGCCAGCAAGGGAGGGCTCCACAGGGCCATTCAGTACTTC
CASKGGLHRAIQYF
>TRBJ2-7|TRBV7-2|TRBD2|few
TGTGCCAGCAGCATACAGCGGGGGGGTTACGAGCAGTACTTC
CASSIQRGGYEQYF
>TRBJ1-1|TRBV30|-|-
TGTGCCTGGAGCTTTTCACAGGTCTTTACCACTGAAGCTTTCTTT
CAWSFSQVFTTEAFF
>TRBJ2-7|TRBV7-8|-|-
TGTGCCAGCAGCTACCGGGACTCCCGGCACGAGCAGTACTTC
CASSYRDSRHEQYF
>TRBJ2-3|TRBV5-4|TRBD2|-
TGTGCCAGCAGCTTGGCTACTAGCGGGGCTGTGGATACGCAGTATTTT
CASSLATSGAVDTQYF
>TRBJ1-1|TRBV7-9|TRBD1|-
TGTGCCAGCAGCTTAAGGGGCACAGGGGCAACCGTGATTGAAGCTTTCTTT
CASSLRGTGATVIEAFF
>TRBJ2-7|TRBV5-1|TRBD2|few
TGCGCCAGCACTAACGGGGGGAACTCCTACGAGCAGTACTTC
CASTNGGNSYEQYF